This T cell receptor beta chain comes out of a study of blood T cell repertoires in COVID-19. Whole-study context: Some COVID-19 samples were acute and others convalescent; all came from the United States, Italy and Spain.

This CDR3 region has 16 residues. In germline, CDR1 is LGHNT, CDR2 FRNRAP. Trimming at V came to 0 bases and at J to 3 bases, leaving 5 bases not matched to a gene. The method was immunoSEQ multiplex PCR; TCRdb's version includes in-frame clones alone and lacks a portion of them. The table includes more than 10,000 clones, around 87% detected once. The J gene is TRBJ2-1, the V gene TRBV12-5, with 7 bases identical to TRBD1. The TCR sequence derives from a human donor in a cohort sampled during active COVID-19. Sample: peripheral blood. For the CDR3, the DNA is TGTGCTAGTGGTTTGGTCCTAGGGACAGTCTACAATGAGCAGTTCTTC. It is translated as CASGLVLGTVYNEQFF.